This T cell receptor beta chain was observed in a study of neurological immune-mediated disorders. Study results and caveats: HTLV-1-associated myelopathy had the most TCR clonal expansion, whereas multiple sclerosis had the least (lower than in healthy controls). No clinical or MRI feature was associated with the multiple sclerosis repertoire cluster.

This clonotype was counted at least ten times. The antigen is undetermined. V shed 3 bases and J 2 bases; nucleotides not matched to a gene: 13. The V gene's germline CDR1 is DFQATT and CDR2 SNEGSKA (reference sequence). The CDR3 consists of 18 residues. With 10-nucleotide random UMIs, 5'RACE was used to make the cDNA. Over 180 million TCR-beta sequences (from 15-18 subjects) were yielded by each sequencing run. From the 5' RACE reads, TCRdb called clonotypes with MiXCR, one entry per CDR3 protein. The sample holds fewer than 85,000 distinct CDR3 sequences, about 5.5% seen once. The chain uses TRBV20-1 and TRBJ1-6; the match to TRBD1 covers 7 bases. The TCR originated in a woman in her twenties or thirties with multiple sclerosis. The sequenced sample consisted of PBMCs. The CDR3 DNA reads TGCAGTGCTAGTGCTAACACAGGGGTTGAGACCTATAATTCACCCCTCCACTTT. This sequence encodes CSASANTGVETYNSPLHF.